A single sample is the source of the 25 T cell receptor beta chains below, sequenced in a study of ipilimumab plus nivolumab after autologous stem cell transplantation (dated by TCRdb to 2020 to 2022). Libraries came from the immunoSEQ multiplex PCR assay. TCRdb took over this immuneACCESS table, retaining in-frame rearrangements with V and J assigned. Such tables are incomplete; in checked studies, under half of the missing clones stem from an unresolved V gene, and the remainder is unexplained. Present in this sample are approximately 20,000 clones, around 80% of which were seen just once. Around 18% of the sample lies in the top ten. The specimen comprised PBMCs, sampled in a trial of ipilimumab plus nivolumab as post-transplant consolidation. These receptors were obtained from a male donor with diffuse large B-cell lymphoma.

There are a few counts of this clone. The V and J genes are TRBV10-3 and TRBJ1-1; D gene ambiguous. Per the germline V gene, CDR1 is ENHRY and CDR2 is SYGVKD. The V gene lost 10 bases and the J gene lost 1 base, with 19 bases spanning the gap. The CDR3 totals 15 residues. The CDR3 DNA sequence: TGTGCCAGCACCGGGCAGATAAACCCGAACACTGAAGCTTTCTTT. It is translated as CASTGQINPNTEAFF.

The rearrangement links TRBV5-1 to TRBJ2-2, with TRBD1 matching over 8 bases. CDR1 SGHRS and CDR2 YFSETQ come from the germline V gene. V lost 2 bases and J lost 5; bases outside the gene matches: 2. The CDR3 has 14 amino acids. The CDR3 region has the DNA TGCGCCAGCAGCTTAAGGACAGGGACCGGGGAGCTGTTTTTT. This gives the protein CASSLRTGTGELFF.

Turning to this clone: The germline gene is not matched at one end of the junction; a read error may be the cause. The chain recombines TRBV7-8 with TRBJ1-1; D gene unclear. The CDR3 is made up of 13 amino acids. Germline-derived CDR1 and CDR2 are SGHVS and FQNEAQ. The DNA for the CDR3 is TGTGCCAGCAGTTTAGTCGGTGAAACTGAAGCTTTCTTT. This codes for CASSLVGETEAFF.

The V call is TRBV10-3, the J call TRBJ2-5; 7 bases are shared with TRBD1. The germline gives CDR1 ENHRY, CDR2 SYGVKD. This CDR3 region has 13 residues. Losses at the gene ends were 6 bases for V and 1 base for J; bases not matched to a gene: 2. As DNA, the CDR3 is TGTGCCATCAGCTGGGACAGCCAAGAGACCCAGTACTTC. Its translation: CAISWDSQETQYF.

The V and J genes are TRBV18 and TRBJ2-7; D is uncertain. The CDR3 is 14 amino acids. Trimming shortened V by 0 bases and J by 2 bases, and 8 bases separated the two germline ends. Germline CDR1 reads KGHSH; CDR2 reads LQKENI. The CDR3 reads CASSPPAGPYEQYF. The CDR3 nucleotides are TGTGCCAGCTCACCACCGGCAGGACCCTACGAGCAGTACTTC.

The genes are TRBV9 and TRBJ2-7; D call uncertain. Germline-derived CDR1 and CDR2 are SGDLS and YYNGEE. V was shortened by 3 bases and J by 4 bases, with 17 bases between the two germline ends. The CDR3 length is 15 residues. The CDR3 spells CASSASGSRRYEQYF. In nucleotides, the CDR3 is TGTGCCAGCAGCGCGTCCGGATCCAGACGGTACGAGCAGTACTTC.

The chain links TRBV28 to TRBJ2-7; no definite D call. The CDR3 consists of 11 residues. The ends were cut back, 5 bases at V and 3 bases at J, with 5 bases in the middle. CDR1 MDHEN and CDR2 SYDVKM come from the germline V gene. The CDR3 DNA sequence: TGTGCCAGCAGTGGTCTCTACGAGCAGTACTTC. This codes for CASSGLYEQYF.

This clone was recorded only once. The chain combines TRBV28 with TRBJ1-1, with D tentatively TRBD1 (6 bases). The CDR3 totals 14 residues. Germline CDR1 and CDR2: MDHEN and SYDVKM. V lost 3 bases and J 7 bases, leaving 15 bases between the germline ends. The CDR3 here is CASSFRGQKDEAFF. Written as DNA, the CDR3 is TGTGCCAGCAGTTTCCGCGGACAGAAAGATGAAGCTTTCTTT.

The chain is built from TRBV7-2 and TRBJ2-5, with 8 nucleotides matching TRBD2. The CDR3 sequence is 14 residues long. Germline loops: CDR1 SGHTA, CDR2 FQGNSA. V shed 5 bases, J shed 11 bases, and the junction held 13 bases outside the gene matches. CDR3 sequence reads: CASSRGGDAREQYF. The CDR3 DNA reads TGTGCCAGCAGCCGGGGGGGGGACGCCCGTGAGCAGTACTTC.

V and J are TRBV10-3 and TRBJ2-7; unclear D gene. Germline V lookup: CDR1 ENHRY, CDR2 SYGVKD. CDR3 size: 13 residues. Trimming took off 3 bases at V and 2 bases at J, with 8 bases between the two ends. The CDR3 nucleotides read TGTGCCATCAGTGAAGTCACCACCTACGAGCAGTACTTC. Its protein is CAISEVTTYEQYF.

The J gene is TRBJ2-3, the V gene TRBV5-1; TRBD2 aligns across 11 bases. Trimming took 4 bases from V and 5 from J; bases not matched to a gene: 15. CDR3 length equals 18 residues. CDR1 and CDR2 from the germline V gene are SGHRS and YFSETQ. CDR3 loop: CASSKTGEGLAGGDTQYF. In DNA form, the CDR3 reads TGCGCCAGCAGCAAGACGGGTGAGGGGCTAGCGGGAGGAGATACGCAGTATTTT.

The chain is built from TRBV7-3 and TRBJ2-2, with a weak D call TRBD2 (7 bases). This CDR3 has 16 amino acids. The ends were cut back, 0 bases at V and 6 bases at J, with 14 bases in the middle. Germline CDR1 reads SGHTA; CDR2 reads FQGTGA. The CDR3 DNA follows: TGTGCCAGCAGCTTAACCTTGGGGGGGCGCTCCGGGGAGCTGTTTTTT. Translation: CASSLTLGGRSGELFF.

This clone appeared a single time. The chain recombines TRBV7-2 with TRBJ1-5; no reliable D call. The CDR3 extends over 16 amino acids. V was shortened by 1 base and J by 4 bases, with 14 bases between the two germline ends. Germline CDR1 is SGHTA and CDR2 is FQGNSA. CDR3 nucleotide sequence: TGTGCCAGCAGCTTAGAGTTCAGTATTGCTAATCAGCCCCAGCATTTT. This translates into CASSLEFSIANQPQHF.

There are a few counts of this clone. Germline is not matched at one junction end, which may reflect a read error. The CDR3 loop reads CASSRDRGFGNTIYF. The CDR3 DNA sequence: TGCGCCAGCAGCCGGGACAGGGGTTTTGGAAACACCATATATTTT. The V call is TRBV5-4, the J call TRBJ1-3; 10 positions match TRBD1. There are 15 residues in the CDR3. Germline values: CDR1 SGHNT, CDR2 YYREEE (reference sequence).

V is TRBV28 and J is TRBJ1-6; D uncertain. Germline V gene lookup returns CDR1 MDHEN and CDR2 SYDVKM. Between the trimmed V and J ends, which lost 3 bases and 6 bases, there was a span of 9 bases. This CDR3 spans 14 amino acids. CDR3 protein: CASSFGNLNSPLHF. CDR3 in DNA: TGTGCCAGCAGTTTTGGGAACCTTAATTCACCCCTCCACTTT.

The rearrangement uses TRBV16 and TRBJ2-7, with 10 bases lining up with TRBD1. From germline, CDR1 is KGHSY and CDR2 FQNENV. V shed 2 bases, J shed 2 bases, and the junction held 3 bases outside the gene matches. The CDR3 covers 15 residues. The CDR3 sequence is CASSQGDRGPYEQYF. Here the CDR3 DNA reads TGTGCCAGCAGCCAAGGGGACAGGGGTCCCTACGAGCAGTACTTC.

The V call is TRBV7-9, the J call TRBJ1-3, with D perhaps TRBD1 (5 bases). The CDR3 loop spans 16 amino acids. V was clipped by 4 bases and J by 4 bases, with 17 bases between them. CDR1 SEHNR and CDR2 FQNEAQ come from the germline V gene (reference sequence). In nucleotides, the CDR3 is TGTGCCAGCAGCTCAAAGGGACCCACCAGAGGAAACACCATATATTTT. Protein sequence: CASSSKGPTRGNTIYF.

About this clone: Germline is not matched at one junction end, which may reflect a read error. The gene calls are TRBV7-7 and TRBJ2-7; 7 nucleotides agree with TRBD1. The CDR3 is 16 amino acids. Germline V gene data show CDR1 as SSHAT and CDR2 as FNYEAQ (reference sequence). CDR3 coding DNA: TGTGCTAGCAGCTTAGCGCGACAGGGTGGGACCTACGAGCAGTACTTC. It is translated as CASSLARQGGTYEQYF.

J is TRBJ2-3 and V is TRBV5-4; 8 bases match TRBD1. This CDR3 spans 15 amino acids. V gave up 2 bases and J gave up 0 bases; unmatched junction bases: 2. Germline V CDR1 and CDR2: SGHNT, YYREEE (reference sequence). The CDR3 nucleotides are TGTGCCAGCAGCTTAAACAGGGGGAGCACAGATACGCAGTATTTT. It translates to CASSLNRGSTDTQYF. Supplemented by reference TRBV5-4 and TRBJ2-3, the full variable domain reads ETGVTQSPTHLIKTRGQQVTLRCSSQSGHNTVSWYQQALGQGPQFIFQYYREEENGRGNFPPRFSGLQFPNYSSELNVNALELDDSALYLCASSLNRGSTDTQYFGPGTRLTVL.

CDR3: CASSEALGGLEYGYTF. Written as DNA, the CDR3 is TGTGCCAGCAGTGAAGCGCTCGGGGGGTTAGAATATGGCTACACCTTC. This chain uses TRBV2 with TRBJ1-2, with D possibly being TRBD1 (5 bases). Trimming shortened V by 0 bases and J by 5 bases, and 16 bases separated the two germline ends. Germline lookup yields CDR1 SNHLY and CDR2 FYNNEI. This CDR3 spans 16 amino acids.

This clone has a handful of counts. The chain recombines TRBV25-1 with TRBJ1-6; D is perhaps TRBD1 (6 bases). Germline CDR1 is MGHDK and CDR2 is SYGVNS. The CDR3 length is 14 residues. V dropped 7 bases and J dropped 7 bases, with 14 bases sitting between them. The CDR3 loop is CASTLGGLNSPLHF. The CDR3 DNA sequence: TGTGCCAGCACCTTGGGGGGGCTAAATTCACCCCTCCACTTT.

This chain connects TRBV18 to TRBJ2-7; 8 bases match TRBD1. There are 13 residues in the CDR3. The V gene end was trimmed by 3 bases and the J gene end by 2 bases; junction bases not matched to a gene: 0. Germline V lookup: CDR1 KGHSH, CDR2 LQKENI. CDR3 in DNA: TGTGCCAGCTCACCCAGGGGGCCCTACGAGCAGTACTTC. Translation gives CASSPRGPYEQYF. Looking up the rest from reference TRBV18 and TRBJ2-7 gives the full variable domain: NAGVMQNPRHLVRRRGQEARLRCSPMKGHSHVYWYRQLPEEGLKFMVYLQKENIIDESGMPKERFSAEFPKEGPSILRIQQVVRGDSAAYFCASSPRGPYEQYFGPGTRLTVT.

V gene TRBV6-6 combines with J gene TRBJ1-1; TRBD1 is a possible D gene (6 bases). This CDR3 has 15 amino acids. V lost 6 bases and J lost 1, with 15 bases in between. CDR1 MNHNY and CDR2 SVGAGI come from the germline V gene (reference sequence). The CDR3 DNA is TGTGCCAGCAGCCTTGCGGCAGGGGAGAACACTGAAGCTTTCTTT. It encodes CASSLAAGENTEAFF.

This rearrangement joins TRBV5-4 to TRBJ1-1, with D maybe TRBD1 (5 bases). V lost 0 bases and J 0 bases, leaving 6 bases between the germline ends. Germline loops: CDR1 SGHNT, CDR2 YYREEE (reference sequence). This CDR3 has 14 amino acids. The CDR3 is CASSLEGLNTEAFF. CDR3 in DNA: TGTGCCAGCAGCTTGGAGGGGTTGAACACTGAAGCTTTCTTT.

The J gene is TRBJ1-3, the V gene TRBV15; D remains unclear. The V gene's germline CDR1 is LNHNV and CDR2 YYDKDF (reference sequence). The CDR3 is 14 residues long. V was shortened by 1 base and J by 4 bases, with 8 bases between the two germline ends. This chain's CDR3 is CATSRGGYGNTIYF. For the CDR3, the DNA is TGTGCCACCAGCAGAGGGGGTTACGGAAACACCATATATTTT.